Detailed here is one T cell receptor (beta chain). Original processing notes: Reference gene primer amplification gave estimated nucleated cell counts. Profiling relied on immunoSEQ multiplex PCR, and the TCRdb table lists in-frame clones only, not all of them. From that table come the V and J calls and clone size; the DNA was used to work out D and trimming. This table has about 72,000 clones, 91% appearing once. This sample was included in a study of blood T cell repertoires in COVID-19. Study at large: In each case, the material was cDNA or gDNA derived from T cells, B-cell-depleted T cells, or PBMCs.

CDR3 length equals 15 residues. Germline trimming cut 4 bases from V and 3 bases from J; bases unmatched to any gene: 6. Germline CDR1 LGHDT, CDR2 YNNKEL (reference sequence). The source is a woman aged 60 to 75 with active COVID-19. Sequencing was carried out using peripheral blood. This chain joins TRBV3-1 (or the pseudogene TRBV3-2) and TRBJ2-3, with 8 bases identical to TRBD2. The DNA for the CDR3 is TGTGCCAGCAGCCTCGGGAGGGCCTTAACAGATACGCAGTATTTT. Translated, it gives CASSLGRALTDTQYF.